This is a list of T cell receptor beta chains from one sample in a study of T cell clonotyping in hematopoietic cell transplantation. Produced via immunoSEQ multiplex PCR; TCRdb's table is partial and in-frame only. The sample has 10,000 or so clones, approximately 92% seen once. Sequenced material: peripheral blood mononuclear cells. Receptors originate from a human donor who either received an allogeneic hematopoietic cell transplant for a myeloid malignancy or was a related donor (not recorded which). Some clones in this sample may be carry-over from other donors' samples. CDR3s include the opening cysteine and the closing phenylalanine or tryptophan. D genes are given only for firm matches. Only some rows state a clone size, as once, few, many or a class for expanded clones.

j_call d_call v_call clone_size cdr3_nt cdr3_aa
TRBJ2-3 TRBD1 TRBV4-1 . TGCGCCAGCAGCCAACATGGACAGGGTGGTCTACAGTATTTT CASSQHGQGGLQYF
TRBJ2-1 TRBD2 TRBV9 . TGTGCCAGCAGCGTAGGGGGCGGGGGGGCGAATGAGCAGTTCTTC CASSVGGGGANEQFF
TRBJ2-7 . TRBV13 . TGTGCCAGCAGCCCTGGCCGGGGATCCTTCTACGAGCAGTACTTC CASSPGRGSFYEQYF
TRBJ2-3 . TRBV4-2 . TGTGCCAGCAGCGGAGGGGCAGATACGCAGTATTTT CASSGGADTQYF
TRBJ2-1 . TRBV7-3 . TGTGCCAGCAGCGCAGGGGACACGAGCTCCTACAATGAGCAGTTCTTC CASSAGDTSSYNEQFF
TRBJ2-5 TRBD1 TRBV25-1 . TGTGCCAGCAGAGGGACAGTAATGAGTCCCTACCAAGAGACCCAGTACTTC CASRGTVMSPYQETQYF
TRBJ2-7 . TRBV4-3 . TGCGCCAGCAGCCAAGCACCCAGCCCGCCGCTCGAGCAGTACTTC CASSQAPSPPLEQYF
TRBJ2-7 . TRBV5-6 . TGTGCCAGCACTCCCGGCCCGGGGGCCTACGAGCAGTACTTC CASTPGPGAYEQYF
TRBJ1-6 . TRBV9 . TGTGCCAGCAGCGTAGAGCGACAGACAAATTCACCCCTCCACTTT CASSVERQTNSPLHF
TRBJ2-1 TRBD1 TRBV29-1 . TGCAGCGTTTATCGACAGGGGGTCCACAATGAGCAGTTCTTC CSVYRQGVHNEQFF
TRBJ2-7 . TRBV6-6 . TGTGCCAGCAGGGCGGGGAGAGGCTACGAGCAGTACTTC CASRAGRGYEQYF
TRBJ2-7 . TRBV11-2 once TGTGCCAGCAGCTCTTGGGTCGGATCCTACGAGCAGTACTTC CASSSWVGSYEQYF
TRBJ2-2 . TRBV19 . TGTGCCAGTAGTATTGAGTCCCCCGGGGAGCTGTTTTTT CASSIESPGELFF
TRBJ1-5 . TRBV30 . TGTGCCTGGAGTGCGGGGGGTTCTCAGCCCCAGCATTTT CAWSAGGSQPQHF
TRBJ2-7 TRBD1 TRBV29-1 . TGCAGCGTTGATAAGGGCGGGACAGGGGCCGGCGAGCAGTACTTC CSVDKGGTGAGEQYF
TRBJ2-7 . TRBV7-3 . TGTGCCAGCAGCTTAAGGGACTCCTACGAGCAGTACTTC CASSLRDSYEQYF
TRBJ2-5 . TRBV13 . TGTGCCAGCAGCTCCGCAGGAGGATGGGAGACCCAGTACTTC CASSSAGGWETQYF
TRBJ1-5 . TRBV5-8 . TGTGCCAGCAGCATTCCGGGGTATAGCAATCAGCCCCAGCATTTT CASSIPGYSNQPQHF
TRBJ1-1 TRBD1 TRBV2 once TGTGCCAGCAGTGAAGATTACGGACAGGGAAGTCTTGAAGCTTTCTTT CASSEDYGQGSLEAFF
TRBJ2-3 TRBD1 TRBV6-4 . TGTGCCAGCAGTGTAAACAGGGGAAGCACAGATACGCAGTATTTT CASSVNRGSTDTQYF
TRBJ1-2 . TRBV5-4 . TGTGCCAGCAGCTTGGGACAGAAAAACTATGGCTACACCTTC CASSLGQKNYGYTF
TRBJ2-7 . TRBV4-1 . TGCGCCAGCAGCGTAGCCCAGGGCTCCTACGAGCAGTACTTC CASSVAQGSYEQYF
TRBJ1-5 TRBD1 TRBV5-6 . TGTGCCAGCAGCTTACAGGGGACCACTTCCAATCAGCCCCAGCATTTT CASSLQGTTSNQPQHF
TRBJ2-1 TRBD2 TRBV7-3 . TGTGCCAGCAGCTTAGGGGGGGGCTACAATGAGCAGTTCTTC CASSLGGGYNEQFF
TRBJ1-6 . TRBV23-1 . TGCGCCAGCAGTCCGCCCAGGGAGGGATCACCCCTCCACTTT CASSPPREGSPLHF
TRBJ1-5 TRBD1 TRBV9 . TGTGCCAGCAGCGCAGGGGGCGTCAGTCAGCCCCAGCATTTT CASSAGGVSQPQHF
TRBJ1-2 . TRBV2 . TGTGCCAGCAGTGGCCAAACAGGGAACTATGGCTACACCTTC CASSGQTGNYGYTF
TRBJ1-1 . TRBV4-3 . TGCGCCAGCAGCCACGGACTGATCATGAACACTGAAGCTTTCTTT CASSHGLIMNTEAFF
TRBJ2-1 TRBD2 TRBV5-1 . TGCGCCAGCAGCTTGGCCCCCGCTAGCGGGGGGGCAAATGAGCAGTTCTTC CASSLAPASGGANEQFF
TRBJ1-2 TRBD1 TRBV5-4 . TGTGCCAGCAGCCCCAGGGGACAGGCGCTCTATGGCTACACCTTC CASSPRGQALYGYTF
TRBJ2-7 TRBD1 TRBV11-2 . TGTGCCAGCAGCTTCGGGACAGGGGTTTACGAGCAGTACTTC CASSFGTGVYEQYF
TRBJ2-2 . TRBV9 . TGTGCCAGCAGCGTAGAACATTCAGGCACCGGGGAGCTGTTTTTT CASSVEHSGTGELFF
TRBJ1-4 TRBD1 TRBV30 . TGTGCCTGGACAGGGGGCACTAATGAAAAACTGTTTTTT CAWTGGTNEKLFF
TRBJ2-3 TRBD2 TRBV7-6 . TGTGCCAGCAGCTTCACTAGCGGGGGCGCCCTCACAGATACGCAGTATTTT CASSFTSGGALTDTQYF
TRBJ2-1 TRBD2 TRBV6-5 . TGTGCCAGCACCCCGCTAGCGGGGGGCGAGCAGTTCTTC CASTPLAGGEQFF
TRBJ1-1 . TRBV7-9 . TGTGCCAGCAGATATTCTAGGACAGTGAACACTGAAGCTTTCTTT CASRYSRTVNTEAFF
TRBJ2-5 . TRBV2 . TGTGCCAGCAGGGGGGGGCAGGTGGAGACCCAGTACTTC CASRGGQVETQYF
TRBJ1-1 . TRBV19 . TGTGCCAGTAGTATAGATATCGTCACAGGGTGGGGGGGCTTGAACACTGAAGCTTTCTTT CASSIDIVTGWGGLNTEAFF
TRBJ1-1 . TRBV5-1 . TGCGCCAGCAGCTTGGGGGGTAAACAGGGCAACACTGAAGCTTTCTTT CASSLGGKQGNTEAFF
TRBJ1-6 . TRBV11-2 . TGTGCCAGCAGCTTAGAGCCGGGTTTTATTTCACCCCTCCACTTT CASSLEPGFISPLHF
TRBJ2-2 . TRBV14 . TGTGCCAGCAGCCCAGAGCGCTACACCGGGGAGCTGTTTTTT CASSPERYTGELFF